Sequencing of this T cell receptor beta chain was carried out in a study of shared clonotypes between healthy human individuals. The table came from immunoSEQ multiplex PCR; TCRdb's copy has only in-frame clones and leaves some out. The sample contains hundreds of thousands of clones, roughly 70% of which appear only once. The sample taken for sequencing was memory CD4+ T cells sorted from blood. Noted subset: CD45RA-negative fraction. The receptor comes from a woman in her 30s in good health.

Here the CDR3 reads CAWSLLEGLQETQYF. The CDR3 nucleotides are TGTGCCTGGAGTCTTCTAGAGGGCTTGCAAGAGACCCAGTACTTC. The chain couples TRBV30 to TRBJ2-5; maybe TRBD2 (5 bases). The CDR3 extends over 15 amino acids. V lost 2 bases and J 2 bases, leaving 15 bases between the germline ends. Per the germline V gene, CDR1 is GTSNPN and CDR2 is SVGIG (reference sequence).